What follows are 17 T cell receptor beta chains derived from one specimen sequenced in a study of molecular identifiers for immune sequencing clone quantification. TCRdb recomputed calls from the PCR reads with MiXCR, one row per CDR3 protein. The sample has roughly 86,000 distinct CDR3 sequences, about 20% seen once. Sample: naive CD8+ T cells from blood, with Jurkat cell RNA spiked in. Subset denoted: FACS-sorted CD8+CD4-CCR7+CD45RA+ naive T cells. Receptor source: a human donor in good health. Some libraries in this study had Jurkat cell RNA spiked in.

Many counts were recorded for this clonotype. Written as DNA, the CDR3 is TGTGCCTGGAGTCCAACAATAACACAAGAGACCCAGTACTTC. Its translation: CAWSPTITQETQYF. The chain employs TRBV30 and TRBJ2-5; D gene unclear. CDR1 is GTSNPN and CDR2 is SVGIG in the germline V gene (reference sequence). The V gene lost 2 bases and the J gene lost 2 bases, with 12 bases spanning the gap. The CDR3 extends over 14 amino acids.

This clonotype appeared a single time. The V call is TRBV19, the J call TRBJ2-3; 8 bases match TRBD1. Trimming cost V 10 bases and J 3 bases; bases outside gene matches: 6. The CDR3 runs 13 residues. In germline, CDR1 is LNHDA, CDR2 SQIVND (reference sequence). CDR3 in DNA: TGTGCCACCCGACAGGGGAATACAGATACGCAGTATTTT. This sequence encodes CATRQGNTDTQYF.

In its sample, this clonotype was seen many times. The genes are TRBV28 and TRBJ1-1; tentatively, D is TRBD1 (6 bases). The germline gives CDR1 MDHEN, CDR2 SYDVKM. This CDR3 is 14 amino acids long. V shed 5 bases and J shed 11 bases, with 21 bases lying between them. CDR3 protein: CASSPRAVGGEAFF. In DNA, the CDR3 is TGTGCCAGCAGTCCCCGGGCTGTAGGGGGAGAGGCTTTCTTT.

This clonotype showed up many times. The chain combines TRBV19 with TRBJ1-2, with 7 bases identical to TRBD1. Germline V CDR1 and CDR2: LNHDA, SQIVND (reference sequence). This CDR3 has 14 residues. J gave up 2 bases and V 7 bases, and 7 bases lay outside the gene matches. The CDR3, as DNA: TGTGCCAGTACTAAGACAGGGTGGAACTATGGCTACACCTTC. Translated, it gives CASTKTGWNYGYTF.

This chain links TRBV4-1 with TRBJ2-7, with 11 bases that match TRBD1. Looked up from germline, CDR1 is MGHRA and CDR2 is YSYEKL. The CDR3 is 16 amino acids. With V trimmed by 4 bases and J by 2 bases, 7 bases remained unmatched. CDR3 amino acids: CASSPVGTGGPYEQYF. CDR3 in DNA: TGCGCCAGCAGCCCGGTCGGGACAGGGGGGCCCTACGAGCAGTACTTC.

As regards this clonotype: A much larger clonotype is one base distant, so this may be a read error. Here the CDR3 DNA reads TGTACCAGCAGAAGAACACCGGGACAACAAACTGAAGCTTTCTTT. Protein sequence: CTSRRTPGQQTEAFF. This chain links TRBV6-5 with TRBJ1-1; possibly TRBD1 for D (6 bases). The CDR3 covers 15 residues. From germline, CDR1 is MNHEY and CDR2 SVGAGI.

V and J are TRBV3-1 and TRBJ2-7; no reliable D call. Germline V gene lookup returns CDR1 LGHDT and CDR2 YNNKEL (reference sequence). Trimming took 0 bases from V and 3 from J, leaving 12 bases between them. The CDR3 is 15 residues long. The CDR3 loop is CASSQDRPAFYEQYF. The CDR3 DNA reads TGTGCCAGCAGCCAAGACAGGCCGGCATTCTACGAGCAGTACTTC.

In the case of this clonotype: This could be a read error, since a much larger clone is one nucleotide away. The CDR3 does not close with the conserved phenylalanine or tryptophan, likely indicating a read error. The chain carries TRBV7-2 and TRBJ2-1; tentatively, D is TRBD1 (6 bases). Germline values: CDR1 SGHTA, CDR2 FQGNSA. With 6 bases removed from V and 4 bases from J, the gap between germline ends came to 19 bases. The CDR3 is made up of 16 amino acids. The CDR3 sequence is CASSSGAGGDYNEQFS. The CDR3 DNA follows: TGTGCCAGCAGTTCAGGGGCGGGTGGGGATTACAATGAGCAGTTCTCC.

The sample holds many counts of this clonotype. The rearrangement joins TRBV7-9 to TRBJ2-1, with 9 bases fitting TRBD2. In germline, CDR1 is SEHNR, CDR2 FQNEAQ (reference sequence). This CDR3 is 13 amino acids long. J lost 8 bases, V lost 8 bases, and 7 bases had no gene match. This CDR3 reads CASWGLASHEQFF. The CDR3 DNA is TGTGCCAGCTGGGGACTAGCTTCGCATGAGCAGTTCTTC.

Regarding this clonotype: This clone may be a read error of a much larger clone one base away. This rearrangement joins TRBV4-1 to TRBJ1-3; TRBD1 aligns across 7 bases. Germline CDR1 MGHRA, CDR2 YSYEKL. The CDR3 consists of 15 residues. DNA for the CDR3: TGCGCCAGCAGCCAAGCCAGGGGGGCTGGAAACACCGTATATTTT. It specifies CASSQARGAGNTVYF.

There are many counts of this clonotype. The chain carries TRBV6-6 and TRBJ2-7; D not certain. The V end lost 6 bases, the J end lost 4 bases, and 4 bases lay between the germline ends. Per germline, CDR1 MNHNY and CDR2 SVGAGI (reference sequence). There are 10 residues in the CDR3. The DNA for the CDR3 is TGTGCCAGCAGGGGGTACGAGCAGTACTTC. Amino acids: CASRGYEQYF.

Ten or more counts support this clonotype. In DNA form, the CDR3 reads TGTGCCAGTAGTTCCGCAGGCGGGGAGACCTACGAGCAGTACTTC. Its translation is CASSSAGGETYEQYF. The chain employs TRBV19 and TRBJ2-7; weak D call: TRBD2 (6 bases). CDR1 LNHDA and CDR2 SQIVND come from the germline V gene (reference sequence). CDR3 size: 15 residues. The ends were cut back, 5 bases at V and 2 bases at J, with 16 bases in the middle.

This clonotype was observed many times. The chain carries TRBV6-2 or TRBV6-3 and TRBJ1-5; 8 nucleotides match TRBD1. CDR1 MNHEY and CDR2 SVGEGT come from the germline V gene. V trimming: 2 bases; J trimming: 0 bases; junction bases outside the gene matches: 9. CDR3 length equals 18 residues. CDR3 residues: CASSYPPPGQDSNQPQHF. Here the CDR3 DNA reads TGTGCCAGCAGTTACCCACCTCCGGGACAGGATAGCAATCAGCCCCAGCATTTT.

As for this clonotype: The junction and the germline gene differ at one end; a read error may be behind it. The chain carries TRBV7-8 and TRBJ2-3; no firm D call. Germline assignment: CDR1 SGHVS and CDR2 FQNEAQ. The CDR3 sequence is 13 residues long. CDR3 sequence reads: CASSLGPTDTQCF. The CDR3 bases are TGTGCCAGCAGCTTGGGTCCAACAGATACGCAGTGTTTT.

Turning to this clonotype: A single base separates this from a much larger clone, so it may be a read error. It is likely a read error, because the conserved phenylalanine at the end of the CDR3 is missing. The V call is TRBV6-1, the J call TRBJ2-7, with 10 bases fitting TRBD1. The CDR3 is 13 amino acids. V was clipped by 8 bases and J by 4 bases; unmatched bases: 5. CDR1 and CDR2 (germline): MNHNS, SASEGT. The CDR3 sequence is CASRDRGVYEQYL. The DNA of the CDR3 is TGTGCCAGCCGGGACAGGGGAGTATACGAGCAGTACCTC.

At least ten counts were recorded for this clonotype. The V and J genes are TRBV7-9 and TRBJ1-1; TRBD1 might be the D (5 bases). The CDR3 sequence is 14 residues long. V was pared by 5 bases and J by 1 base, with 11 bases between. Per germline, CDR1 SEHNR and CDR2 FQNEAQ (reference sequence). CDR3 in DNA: TGTGCCAGCAGCCCAGGACACCAGAACACTGAAGCTTTCTTT. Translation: CASSPGHQNTEAFF.

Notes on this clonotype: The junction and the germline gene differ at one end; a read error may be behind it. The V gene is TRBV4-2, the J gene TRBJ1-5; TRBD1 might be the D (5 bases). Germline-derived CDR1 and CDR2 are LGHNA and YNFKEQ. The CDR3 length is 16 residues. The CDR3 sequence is CASSQEQGEDNQPRHF. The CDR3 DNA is TGTGCCAGCAGCCAAGAGCAGGGAGAGGACAATCAGCCCCGGCATTTT.